This TCR beta chain was documented in a study of breast tumors, draining lymph nodes, adjacent tissues. The study's findings and limits: That most tumor T cells come from lymph nodes remained unproven. Data fit most tumor T cells coming from lymph node, expanding in tumor.

Samples came from axillary lymph nodes draining the breast cancer. TCRdb reprocessed the multiplex PCR reads with MiXCR, giving one entry per CDR3 protein. Found here are roughly 260,000 distinct CDR3 sequences, about 30% of them singletons; the top ten hold 1.1%. Of note for this clonotype: Its antigen is undetermined.

The sequenced sample consisted of axillary lymph node tissue. This clonotype originated in a female donor with breast cancer. Some clones in this sample may be carry-over from other donors' samples.

As DNA, the CDR3 is TGTGCCAGCAGCCGCAAGGTGGGAGACTTCTCCTACAATGAGCAGTTCTTC. Translating it yields CASSRKVGDFSYNEQFF. This chain uses TRBV6-6 with TRBJ2-1; perhaps TRBD2 as D (5 bases). The V end was cut by 6 bases, the J end by 0 bases, with 18 bases between. CDR1 is MNHNY and CDR2 is SVGAGI in the germline V gene (reference sequence). This CDR3 has 17 amino acids.